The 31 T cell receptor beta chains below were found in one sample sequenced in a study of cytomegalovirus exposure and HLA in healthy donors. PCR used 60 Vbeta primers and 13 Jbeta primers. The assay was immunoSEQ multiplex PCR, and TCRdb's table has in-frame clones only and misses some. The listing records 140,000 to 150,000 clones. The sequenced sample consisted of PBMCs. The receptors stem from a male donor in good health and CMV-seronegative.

Written as DNA, the CDR3 is TGTGCCAGCAGTTTATCGGGACAGGCTGAAAAACTGTTTTTT. Translation: CASSLSGQAEKLFF. The chain links TRBV28 to TRBJ1-4; TRBD1 aligns across 8 bases. Looked up from germline, CDR1 is MDHEN and CDR2 is SYDVKM. CDR3 size: 14 residues. The V and J ends lost 1 base and 7 bases, in that order; junction bases with no gene match: 2.

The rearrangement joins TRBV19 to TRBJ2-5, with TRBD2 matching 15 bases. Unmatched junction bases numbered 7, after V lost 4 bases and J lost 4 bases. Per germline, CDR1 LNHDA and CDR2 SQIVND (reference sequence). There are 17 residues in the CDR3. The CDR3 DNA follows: TGTGCCAGTAGTAAACCGGGACTAGCGGGAGGTGGAGAGACCCAGTACTTC. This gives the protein CASSKPGLAGGGETQYF.

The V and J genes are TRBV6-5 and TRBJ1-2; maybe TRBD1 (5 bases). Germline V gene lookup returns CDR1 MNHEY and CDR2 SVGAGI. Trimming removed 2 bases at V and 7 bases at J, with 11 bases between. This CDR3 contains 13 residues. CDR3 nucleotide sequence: TGTGCCAGCAGTTACGGGGGGTCGGGTGGCTACACCTTC. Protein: CASSYGGSGGYTF.

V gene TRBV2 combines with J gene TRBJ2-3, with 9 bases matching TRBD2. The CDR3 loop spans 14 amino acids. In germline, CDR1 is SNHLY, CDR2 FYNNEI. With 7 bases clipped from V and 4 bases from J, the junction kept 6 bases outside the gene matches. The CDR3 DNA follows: TGTGCCAGCAAGCAGCGGGGGGCACCAGATACGCAGTATTTT. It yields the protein CASKQRGAPDTQYF.

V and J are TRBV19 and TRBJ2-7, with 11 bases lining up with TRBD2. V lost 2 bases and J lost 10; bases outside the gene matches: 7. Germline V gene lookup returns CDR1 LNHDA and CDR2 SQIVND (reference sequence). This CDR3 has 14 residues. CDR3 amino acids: CASSIRLAGGDQYF. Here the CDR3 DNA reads TGTGCCAGTAGTATAAGGCTAGCGGGGGGCGACCAGTACTTC. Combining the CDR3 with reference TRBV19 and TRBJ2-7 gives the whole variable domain DGGITQSPKYLFRKEGQNVTLSCEQNLNHDAMYWYRQDPGQGLRLIYYSQIVNDFQKGDIAEGYSVSREKKESFPLTVTSAQKNPTAFYLCASSIRLAGGDQYFGPGTRLTVT.

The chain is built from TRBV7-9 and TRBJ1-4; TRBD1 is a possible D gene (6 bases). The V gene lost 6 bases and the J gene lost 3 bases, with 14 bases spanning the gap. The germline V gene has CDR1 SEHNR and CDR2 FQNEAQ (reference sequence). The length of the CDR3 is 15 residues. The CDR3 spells CASRRGGKANEKLFF. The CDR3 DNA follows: TGTGCCAGCAGAAGGGGGGGGAAGGCTAATGAAAAACTGTTTTTT. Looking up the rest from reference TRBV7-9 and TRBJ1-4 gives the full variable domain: DTGVSQNPRHKITKRGQNVTFRCDPISEHNRLYWYRQTLGQGPEFLTYFQNEAQLEKSRLLSDRFSAERPKGSFSTLEIQRTEQGDSAMYLCASRRGGKANEKLFFGSGTQLSVL.

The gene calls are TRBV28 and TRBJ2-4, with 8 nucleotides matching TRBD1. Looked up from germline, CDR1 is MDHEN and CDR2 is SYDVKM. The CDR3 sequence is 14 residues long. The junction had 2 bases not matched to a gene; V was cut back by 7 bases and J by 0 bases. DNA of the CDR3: TGTGCCAGCACGGGACAGGTAGCCAAAAACATTCAGTACTTC. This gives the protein CASTGQVAKNIQYF.

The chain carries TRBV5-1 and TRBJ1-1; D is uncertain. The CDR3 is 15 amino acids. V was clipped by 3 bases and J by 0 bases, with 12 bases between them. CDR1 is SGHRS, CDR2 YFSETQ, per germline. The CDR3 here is CASSSMGRLNTEAFF. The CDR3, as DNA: TGCGCCAGCAGCTCCATGGGCCGGCTGAACACTGAAGCTTTCTTT.

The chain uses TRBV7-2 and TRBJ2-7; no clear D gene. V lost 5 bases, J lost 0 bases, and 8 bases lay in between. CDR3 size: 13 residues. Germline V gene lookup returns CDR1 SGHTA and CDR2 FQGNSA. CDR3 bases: TGTGCCAGCAGCGAGACACCCTCCTACGAGCAGTACTTC. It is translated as CASSETPSYEQYF.

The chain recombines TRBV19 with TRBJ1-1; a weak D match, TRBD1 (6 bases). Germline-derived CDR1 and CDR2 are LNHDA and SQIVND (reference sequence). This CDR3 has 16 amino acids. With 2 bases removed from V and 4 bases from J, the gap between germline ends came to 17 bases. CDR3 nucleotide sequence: TGTGCCAGTAGTATAAGGTTCGGGGGGGCGGCCACTGAAGCTTTCTTT. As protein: CASSIRFGGAATEAFF.

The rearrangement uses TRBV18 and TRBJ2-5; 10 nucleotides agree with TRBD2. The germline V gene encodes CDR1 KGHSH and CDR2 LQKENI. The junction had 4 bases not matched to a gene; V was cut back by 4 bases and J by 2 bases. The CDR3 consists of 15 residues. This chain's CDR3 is CASSLLAGAQETQYF. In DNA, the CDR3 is TGTGCCAGCTCACTCCTAGCGGGGGCACAAGAGACCCAGTACTTC.

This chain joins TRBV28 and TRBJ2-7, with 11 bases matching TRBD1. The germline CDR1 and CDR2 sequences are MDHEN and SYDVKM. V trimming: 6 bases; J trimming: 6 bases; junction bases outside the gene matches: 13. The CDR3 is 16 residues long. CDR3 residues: CASSPKRGTGGLEQYF. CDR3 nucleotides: TGTGCCAGCAGCCCGAAAAGGGGGACAGGGGGTCTCGAGCAGTACTTC. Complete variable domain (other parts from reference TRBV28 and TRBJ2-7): DVKVTQSSRYLVKRTGEKVFLECVQDMDHENMFWYRQDPGLGLRLIYFSYDVKMKEKGDIPEGYSVSREKKERFSLILESASTNQTSMYLCASSPKRGTGGLEQYFGPGTRLTVT.

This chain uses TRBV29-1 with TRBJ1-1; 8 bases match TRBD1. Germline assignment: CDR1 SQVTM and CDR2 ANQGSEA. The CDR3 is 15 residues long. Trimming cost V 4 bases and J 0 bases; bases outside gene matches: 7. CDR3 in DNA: TGCAGCGTTGTGGTCCCGGGACAGGTGAACACTGAAGCTTTCTTT. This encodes CSVVVPGQVNTEAFF.

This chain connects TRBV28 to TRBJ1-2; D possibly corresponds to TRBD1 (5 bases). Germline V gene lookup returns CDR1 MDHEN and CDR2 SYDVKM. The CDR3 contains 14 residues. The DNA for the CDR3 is TGTGCTACGAAACGGGACTCAGGGCCACAAGGCTACACCTTC. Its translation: CATKRDSGPQGYTF.

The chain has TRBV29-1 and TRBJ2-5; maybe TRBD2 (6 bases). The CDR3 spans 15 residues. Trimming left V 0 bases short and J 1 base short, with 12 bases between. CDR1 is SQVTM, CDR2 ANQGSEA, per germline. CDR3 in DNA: TGCAGCGTTGAAGATCGTTGGAGGGGCCAAGAGACCCAGTACTTC. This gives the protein CSVEDRWRGQETQYF.

CDR3 in amino acids: CASSPGQGLAYGYTF. Here the CDR3 DNA reads TGTGCCAGCAGCCCGGGACAGGGGCTGGCCTATGGCTACACCTTC. The rearrangement uses TRBV7-2 and TRBJ1-2; 10 nucleotides line up with TRBD1. CDR3 length: 15 residues. Germline lookup yields CDR1 SGHTA and CDR2 FQGNSA. V shed 5 bases and J 4 bases; nucleotides not matched to a gene: 7.

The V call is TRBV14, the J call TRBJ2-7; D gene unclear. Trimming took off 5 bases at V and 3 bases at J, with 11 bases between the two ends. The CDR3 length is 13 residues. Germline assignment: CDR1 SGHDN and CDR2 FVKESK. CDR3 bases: TGTGCCAGCAGCTCTCGACACCTCTACGAGCAGTACTTC. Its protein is CASSSRHLYEQYF.

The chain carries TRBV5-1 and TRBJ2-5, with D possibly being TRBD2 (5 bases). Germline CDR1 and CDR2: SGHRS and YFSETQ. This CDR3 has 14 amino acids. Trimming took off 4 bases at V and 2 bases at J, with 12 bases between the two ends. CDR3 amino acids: CASSGGRDQETQYF. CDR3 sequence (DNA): TGCGCCAGCAGCGGAGGCCGGGATCAAGAGACCCAGTACTTC. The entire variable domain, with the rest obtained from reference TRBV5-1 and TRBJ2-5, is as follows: KAGVTQTPRYLIKTRGQQVTLSCSPISGHRSVSWYQQTPGQGLQFLFEYFSETQRNKGNFPGRFSGRQFSNSRSEMNVSTLELGDSALYLCASSGGRDQETQYFGPGTRLLVL.

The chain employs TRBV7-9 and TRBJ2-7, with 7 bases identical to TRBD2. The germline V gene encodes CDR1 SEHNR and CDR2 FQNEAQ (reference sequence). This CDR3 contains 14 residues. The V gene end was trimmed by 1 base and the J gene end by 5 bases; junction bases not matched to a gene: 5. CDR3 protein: CASSLVETSNEQYF. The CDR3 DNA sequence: TGTGCCAGCAGCTTAGTCGAGACTAGCAACGAGCAGTACTTC.

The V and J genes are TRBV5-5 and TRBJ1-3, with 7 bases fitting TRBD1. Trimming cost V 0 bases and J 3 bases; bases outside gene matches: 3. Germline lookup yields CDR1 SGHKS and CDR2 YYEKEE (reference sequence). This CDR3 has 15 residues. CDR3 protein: CASSLETGSGNTIYF. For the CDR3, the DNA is TGTGCCAGCAGCTTGGAGACAGGGAGTGGAAACACCATATATTTT. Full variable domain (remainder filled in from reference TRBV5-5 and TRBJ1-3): DAGVTQSPTHLIKTRGQQVTLRCSPISGHKSVSWYQQVLGQGPQFIFQYYEKEERGRGNFPDRFSARQFPNYSSELNVNALLLGDSALYLCASSLETGSGNTIYFGEGSWLTVV.

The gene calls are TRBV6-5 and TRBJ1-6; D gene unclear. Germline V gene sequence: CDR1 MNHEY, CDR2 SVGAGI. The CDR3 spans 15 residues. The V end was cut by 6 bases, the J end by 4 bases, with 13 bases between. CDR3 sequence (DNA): TGTGCCAGCAGGGGAGGAGGGATTTATAATTCACCCCTCCACTTT. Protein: CASRGGGIYNSPLHF.

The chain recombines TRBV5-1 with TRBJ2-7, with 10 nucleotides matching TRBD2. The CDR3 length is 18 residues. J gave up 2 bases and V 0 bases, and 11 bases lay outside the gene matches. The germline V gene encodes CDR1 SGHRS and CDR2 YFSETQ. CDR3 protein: CASSLVVGLAGDPYEQYF. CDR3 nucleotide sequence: TGCGCCAGCAGCTTGGTAGTCGGGCTAGCGGGGGACCCCTACGAGCAGTACTTC.

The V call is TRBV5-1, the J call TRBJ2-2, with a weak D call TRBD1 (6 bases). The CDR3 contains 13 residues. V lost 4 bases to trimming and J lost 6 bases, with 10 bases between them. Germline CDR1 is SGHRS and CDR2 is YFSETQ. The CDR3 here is CASSPGDPGELFF. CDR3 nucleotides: TGCGCCAGCAGCCCAGGGGACCCCGGGGAGCTGTTTTTT. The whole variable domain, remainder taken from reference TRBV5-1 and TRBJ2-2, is KAGVTQTPRYLIKTRGQQVTLSCSPISGHRSVSWYQQTPGQGLQFLFEYFSETQRNKGNFPGRFSGRQFSNSRSEMNVSTLELGDSALYLCASSPGDPGELFFGEGSRLTVL.

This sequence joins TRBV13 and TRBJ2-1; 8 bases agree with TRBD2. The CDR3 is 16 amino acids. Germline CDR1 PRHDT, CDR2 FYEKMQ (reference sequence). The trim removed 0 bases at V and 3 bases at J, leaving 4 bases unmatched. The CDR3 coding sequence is TGTGCCAGCAGCTTAGGGCCAACTAGCGGCTACAATGAGCAGTTCTTC. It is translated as CASSLGPTSGYNEQFF.

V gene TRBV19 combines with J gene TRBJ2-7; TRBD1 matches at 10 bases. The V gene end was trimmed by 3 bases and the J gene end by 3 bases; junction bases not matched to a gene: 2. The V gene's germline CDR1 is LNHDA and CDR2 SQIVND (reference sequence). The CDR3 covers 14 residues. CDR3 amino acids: CASSIGTGVYEQYF. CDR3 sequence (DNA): TGTGCCAGTAGTATCGGGACAGGGGTCTACGAGCAGTACTTC. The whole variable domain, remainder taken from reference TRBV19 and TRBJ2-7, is DGGITQSPKYLFRKEGQNVTLSCEQNLNHDAMYWYRQDPGQGLRLIYYSQIVNDFQKGDIAEGYSVSREKKESFPLTVTSAQKNPTAFYLCASSIGTGVYEQYFGPGTRLTVT.

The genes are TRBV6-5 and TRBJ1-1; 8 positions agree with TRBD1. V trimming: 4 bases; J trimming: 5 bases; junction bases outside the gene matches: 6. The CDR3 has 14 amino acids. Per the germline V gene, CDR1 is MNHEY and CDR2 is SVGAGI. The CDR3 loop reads CASSLDRVRTEAFF. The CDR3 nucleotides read TGTGCCAGCAGTTTGGACAGGGTTAGGACTGAAGCTTTCTTT.

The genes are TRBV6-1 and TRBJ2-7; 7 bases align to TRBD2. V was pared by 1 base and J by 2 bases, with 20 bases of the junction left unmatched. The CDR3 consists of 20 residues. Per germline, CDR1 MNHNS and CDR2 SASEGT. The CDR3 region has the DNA TGTGCCAGCAGTGAAGGAATTACCGGACTAGTGCTTAAGAGCGCCTACGAGCAGTACTTC. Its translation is CASSEGITGLVLKSAYEQYF.

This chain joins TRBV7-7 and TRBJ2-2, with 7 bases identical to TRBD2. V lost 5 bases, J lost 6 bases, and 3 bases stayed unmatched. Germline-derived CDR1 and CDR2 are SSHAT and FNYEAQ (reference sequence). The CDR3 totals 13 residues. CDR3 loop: CASSPGGSGELFF. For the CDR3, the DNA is TGTGCCAGCAGCCCCGGGGGGTCCGGGGAGCTGTTTTTT.

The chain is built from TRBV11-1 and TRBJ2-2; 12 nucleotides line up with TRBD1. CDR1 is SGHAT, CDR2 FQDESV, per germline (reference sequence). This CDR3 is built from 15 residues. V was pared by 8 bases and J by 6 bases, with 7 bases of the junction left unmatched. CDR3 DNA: TGTGCCAGCTCCTTGGGACAGGGGGCCGCCGGGGAGCTGTTTTTT. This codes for CASSLGQGAAGELFF. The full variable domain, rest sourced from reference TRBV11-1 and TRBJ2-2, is EAEVAQSPRYKITEKSQAVAFWCDPISGHATLYWYRQILGQGPELLVQFQDESVVDDSQLPKDRFSAERLKGVDSTLKIQPAELGDSAMYLCASSLGQGAAGELFFGEGSRLTVL.

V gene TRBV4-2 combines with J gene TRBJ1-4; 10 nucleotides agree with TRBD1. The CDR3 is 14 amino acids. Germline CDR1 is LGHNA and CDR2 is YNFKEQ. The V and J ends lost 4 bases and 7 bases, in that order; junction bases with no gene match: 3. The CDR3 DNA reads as TGTGCCAGCAGCCTTGACAGGGGGCGTGAAAAACTGTTTTTT. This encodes CASSLDRGREKLFF.

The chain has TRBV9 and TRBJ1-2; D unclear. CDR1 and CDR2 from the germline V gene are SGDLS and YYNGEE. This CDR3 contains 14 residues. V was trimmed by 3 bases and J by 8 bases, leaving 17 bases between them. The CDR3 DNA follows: TGTGCCAGCAGCGACGGCTCGTCGGGGAAAGGCTACACCTTC. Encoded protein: CASSDGSSGKGYTF. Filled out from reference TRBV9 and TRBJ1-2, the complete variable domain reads DSGVTQTPKHLITATGQRVTLRCSPRSGDLSVYWYQQSLDQGLQFLIQYYNGEERAKGNILERFSAQQFPDLHSELNLSSLELGDSALYFCASSDGSSGKGYTFGSGTRLTVV.